Listed below are T cell receptor beta chains from one sample, sequenced in a study of response to subunit inactivated influenza vaccine. TCRdb redid the calling of the RT-PCR reads with MiXCR, one entry per CDR3 protein. The sample includes some 180,000 distinct CDR3 sequences, around a tenth seen only once; the top ten take approximately 10%. This material consisted of non-naive T cells sorted from PBMCs, taken on the day of vaccination. These receptors came from a man in his forties or fifties who received an inactivated influenza vaccine. Both conserved end residues are part of each CDR3. The order of the fields is CDR3 DNA, CDR3 protein, D gene, J gene, V gene, clone size. A D gene is named only where the DNA matches it firmly. Only some rows state a clone size, as once, few, many or a class for expanded clones.

TGCGCCAGCAGCTTGGATGGCACCACCACCTACAATGAGCAGTTCTTC | CASSLDGTTTYNEQFF | NA | TRBJ2-1 | TRBV5-1 | many
TGTGCCAGCAGCTTCGGGACAGGGTATTACGAGCAGTACTTC | CASSFGTGYYEQYF | TRBD1 | TRBJ2-7 | TRBV7-2 | many
TGTGCCAGCAGTTTGCTGGGACTAGCGGGAATCGGGGAGCTGTTTTTT | CASSLLGLAGIGELFF | TRBD2 | TRBJ2-2 | TRBV27 | NA
TGTGCCAGCAGCAACCGGGACGGCTATGGCTACACCTTC | CASSNRDGYGYTF | NA | TRBJ1-2 | TRBV9 | NA
TGCGCCAGCAGCTTGGTAGGGGCTAGCGGGATTGAGCAGTTCTTC | CASSLVGASGIEQFF | TRBD2 | TRBJ2-1 | TRBV5-1 | many
TGCGCCAGCAGCATGAGTAGAAGTGAAAAACTGTTTTTT | CASSMSRSEKLFF | NA | TRBJ1-4 | TRBV5-1 | many
TGCGCCAGCAGCCAAAGACGAGGGACTAGCAGGATTACGACCTACAATGAGCAGTTCTTC | CASSQRRGTSRITTYNEQFF | TRBD2 | TRBJ2-1 | TRBV4-3 | NA
TGCAGTGCTAAAGGTAGAGGGGCCTACGAGCAGTACTTC | CSAKGRGAYEQYF | NA | TRBJ2-7 | TRBV20-1 | NA
TGTGCCAGCAGCGTAGCTGTAGCGGGAGGGCCGACTGAGCAGTTCTTC | CASSVAVAGGPTEQFF | TRBD2 | TRBJ2-1 | TRBV9 | NA
TGTGCCAGCTCCGATCCGAGGGCGGACTTTACCTACGAGCAGTACTTC | CASSDPRADFTYEQYF | NA | TRBJ2-7 | TRBV6-2/TRBV6-3 | NA
TGCGCCAGCAGCGCCGGACAGGGGGAAAAACTGTTTTTT | CASSAGQGEKLFF | TRBD1 | TRBJ1-4 | TRBV5-1 | many
TGTGCCAGCAGAGAATTCCCGGGAACGAACACTGAAGCTTTCTTT | CASREFPGTNTEAFF | NA | TRBJ1-1 | TRBV6-2/TRBV6-3 | few
TGTGCCAGCAGTCCCCAAAATTCACCCCTCCACTTT | CASSPQNSPLHF | NA | TRBJ1-6 | TRBV12-3/TRBV12-4 | many
TGTGCCAGCAGTCAGAACACTGAAGCTTTCTTT | CASSQNTEAFF | NA | TRBJ1-1 | TRBV12-3/TRBV12-4 | NA
TGTGCCAGCACTAACACAGGGGACGGTGGCTACACCTTC | CASTNTGDGGYTF | TRBD1 | TRBJ1-2 | TRBV12-3/TRBV12-4 | few
TGTGCCAGCAGTTACACGCCGGGACACGGAAATACCCTAGCCAAAAACATTCAGTACTTC | CASSYTPGHGNTLAKNIQYF | NA | TRBJ2-4 | TRBV6-2/TRBV6-3 | many
TGCAGTGCTAGAGATGACAGGGGCATTGGGGAGCTGTTTTTT | CSARDDRGIGELFF | TRBD1 | TRBJ2-2 | TRBV20-1 | NA
TGCAGTGCTAGCCCTGGACTAGCGGGACTCTACGAGCAGTACTTC | CSASPGLAGLYEQYF | TRBD2 | TRBJ2-7 | TRBV20-1 | few
TGCAGTGCTAGAGATTATAGGGCTAGCGGACCCTACAATGAGCAGTTCTTC | CSARDYRASGPYNEQFF | TRBD2 | TRBJ2-1 | TRBV20-1 | many
TGTGCCAGCTCACCACCCACAGGGGCTGCTTTCTTT | CASSPPTGAAFF | TRBD1 | TRBJ1-1 | TRBV18 | NA